The text below deals with one T cell receptor (beta chain). This sample is part of a study of T cells in localized non-small cell lung cancer. Produced via immunoSEQ multiplex PCR; TCRdb's table is partial and in-frame only. The sample contains 45,000 to 55,000 clones, approximately 80% of which appear only once. The CDR3 has 16 amino acids. Germline values: CDR1 SGHTA, CDR2 FQGTGA. V was trimmed by 2 bases and J by 5 bases, leaving 18 bases between them. The V gene is TRBV7-3, the J gene TRBJ2-5; D is possibly TRBD1 or TRBD2 (6 bases each). The sample in question was peripheral blood, obtained before any cancer treatment. The receptor was derived from a man aged 40 to 75 with stage I squamous cell lung carcinoma. The CDR3 region is CASSLGSGAKWETQYF. The CDR3, as DNA: TGTGCCAGCAGCTTAGGCTCGGGGGCGAAATGGGAGACCCAGTACTTC. Complete variable domain (other parts from reference TRBV7-3 and TRBJ2-5): GAGVSQTPSNKVTEKGKYVELRCDPISGHTALYWYRQSLGQGPEFLIYFQGTGAADDSGLPNDRFFAVRPEGSVSTLKIQRTERGDSAVYLCASSLGSGAKWETQYFGPGTRLLVL.